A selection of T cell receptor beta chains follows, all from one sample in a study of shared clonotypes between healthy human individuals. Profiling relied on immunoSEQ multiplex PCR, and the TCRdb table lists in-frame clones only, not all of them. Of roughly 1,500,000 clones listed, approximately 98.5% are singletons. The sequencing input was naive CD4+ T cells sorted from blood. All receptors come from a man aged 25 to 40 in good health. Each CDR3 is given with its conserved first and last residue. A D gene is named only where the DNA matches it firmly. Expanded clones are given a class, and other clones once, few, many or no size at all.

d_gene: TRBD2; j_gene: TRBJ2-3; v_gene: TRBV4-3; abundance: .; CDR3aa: CASSPLREGRIVF; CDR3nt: TGCGCCAGCAGCCCCCTGCGGGAGGGCCGTATAGTTTTT
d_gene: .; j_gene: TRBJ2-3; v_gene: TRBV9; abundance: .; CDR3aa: CASSVFSEAPDTQYF; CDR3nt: TGTGCCAGCAGCGTATTCTCTGAGGCGCCAGATACGCAGTATTTT
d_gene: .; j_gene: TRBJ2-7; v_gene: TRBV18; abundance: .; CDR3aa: CASSPSQSYEQYF; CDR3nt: TGTGCCAGCTCACCTTCCCAATCCTACGAGCAGTACTTC
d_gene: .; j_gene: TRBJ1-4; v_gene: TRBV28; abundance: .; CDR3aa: CASIGGAANEKLFF; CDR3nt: TGTGCCAGCATTGGGGGCGCAGCTAATGAAAAACTGTTTTTT
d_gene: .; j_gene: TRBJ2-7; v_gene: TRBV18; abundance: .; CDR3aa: CASSPTGSDYEQYF; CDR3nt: TGTGCCAGCTCTCCCACAGGGAGCGACTACGAGCAGTACTTC
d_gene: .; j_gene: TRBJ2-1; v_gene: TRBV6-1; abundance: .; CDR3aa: CASRENRYNEQFF; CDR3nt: TGTGCCAGCAGAGAGAACAGGTACAATGAGCAGTTCTTC
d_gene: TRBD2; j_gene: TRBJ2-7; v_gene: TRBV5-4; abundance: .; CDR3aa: CASRPGLAGDEQYF; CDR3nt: TGTGCCAGCAGGCCTGGACTAGCGGGAGACGAGCAGTACTTC
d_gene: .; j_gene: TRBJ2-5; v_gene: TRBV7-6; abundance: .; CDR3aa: CASSPTHTPETQYF; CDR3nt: TGTGCCAGCAGCCCCACACACACCCCAGAGACCCAGTACTTC
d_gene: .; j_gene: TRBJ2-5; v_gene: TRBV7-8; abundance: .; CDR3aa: CASSPRPRRAFPPQYF; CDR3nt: TGTGCCAGCAGTCCCCGGCCGCGTCGCGCCTTCCCGCCCCAGTACTTC
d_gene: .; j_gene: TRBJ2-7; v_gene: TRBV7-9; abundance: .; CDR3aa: CASTGAAAYEQYF; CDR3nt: TGTGCCAGCACGGGGGCCGCAGCCTACGAGCAGTACTTC
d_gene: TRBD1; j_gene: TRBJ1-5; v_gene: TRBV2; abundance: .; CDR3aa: CASGRQGAGQPQHF; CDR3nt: TGTGCCAGCGGACGACAGGGGGCAGGTCAGCCCCAGCATTTT
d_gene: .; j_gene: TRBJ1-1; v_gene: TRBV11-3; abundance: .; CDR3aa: CATNPGGLRAFF; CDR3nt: TGTGCCACCAACCCCGGGGGCTTGCGGGCTTTCTTT
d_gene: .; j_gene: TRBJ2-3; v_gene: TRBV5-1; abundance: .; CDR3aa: CASSLTEEPTDTQYF; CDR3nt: TGCGCCAGCAGCTTGACGGAAGAGCCTACAGATACGCAGTATTTT
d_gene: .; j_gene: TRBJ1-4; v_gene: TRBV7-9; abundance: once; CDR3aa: CASRGADISTNEKLFF; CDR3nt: TGTGCCAGCCGTGGAGCGGACATATCTACTAATGAAAAACTGTTTTTT
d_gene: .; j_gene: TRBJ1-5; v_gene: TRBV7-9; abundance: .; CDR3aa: CASSLDLSGPGPQHF; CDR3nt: TGTGCCAGCAGCTTGGATTTATCAGGGCCCGGGCCCCAGCATTTT
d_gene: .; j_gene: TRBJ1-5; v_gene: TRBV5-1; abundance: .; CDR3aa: CASSLDGSQPQHF; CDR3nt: TGCGCCAGCAGCTTAGACGGTTCTCAGCCCCAGCATTTT
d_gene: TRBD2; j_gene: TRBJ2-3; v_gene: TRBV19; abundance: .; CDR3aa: CASRRLARGGTDTQYF; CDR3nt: TGTGCCAGTCGTCGACTAGCGCGCGGGGGCACAGATACGCAGTATTTT
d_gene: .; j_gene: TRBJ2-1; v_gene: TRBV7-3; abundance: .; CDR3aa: CASKRDPDNEQFF; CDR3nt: TGTGCCAGCAAAAGGGACCCGGACAATGAGCAGTTCTTC
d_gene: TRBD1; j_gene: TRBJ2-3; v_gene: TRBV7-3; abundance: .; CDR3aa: CASSLISGTGGVNGDTQYF; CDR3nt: TGTGCCAGCAGCTTAATATCCGGGACAGGGGGCGTAAATGGAGATACGCAGTATTTT
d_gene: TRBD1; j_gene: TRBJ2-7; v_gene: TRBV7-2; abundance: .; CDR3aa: CATGGQGMGTYEQYF; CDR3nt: TGTGCTACTGGGGGACAGGGAATGGGAACCTACGAGCAGTACTTC
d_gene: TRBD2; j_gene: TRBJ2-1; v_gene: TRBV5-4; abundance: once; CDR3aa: CASRLAGGPRDEQFF; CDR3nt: TGTGCCAGCAGGTTAGCGGGAGGGCCGAGGGATGAGCAGTTCTTC
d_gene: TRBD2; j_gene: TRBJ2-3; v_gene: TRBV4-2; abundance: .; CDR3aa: CASSPPRLAGGLGTTDTQYF; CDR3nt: TGTGCCAGCAGCCCCCCTCGACTAGCGGGAGGATTGGGGACAACAGATACGCAGTATTTT
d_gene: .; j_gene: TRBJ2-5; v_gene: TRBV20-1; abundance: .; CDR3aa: CSARGGETQYF; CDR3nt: TGCAGTGCTAGAGGGGGGGAGACCCAGTACTTC
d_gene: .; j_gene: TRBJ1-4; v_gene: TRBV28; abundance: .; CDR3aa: CASTYIPRSEKLFF; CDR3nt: TGTGCCAGCACTTATATCCCGCGAAGCGAAAAACTGTTTTTT